This T cell receptor (beta chain) originates from a study of long-term antiretroviral therapy in people with HIV. About the research overall: The earliest samples predate the 2015 immediate-ART recommendation by about a decade.

Sequencing used immunoSEQ v3.0 at survey level. Clones were read by immunoSEQ multiplex PCR, and TCRdb kept only the in-frame ones, dropping some. The profile shows about 25,000 clones, over 80% of them singletons. On this clone itself: The target antigen is unknown.

Participants who had HIV were, without exception, treated in the United States. Study conclusions and caveats: Repertoires looked antigen-experienced, with only a slight naive shift after ART.

The TCR comes from a man under 40 with HIV. The sample in question was unsorted PBMCs, obtained around 4.1 years after starting antiretroviral therapy.

The CDR3 is CASSLSRPGQGYEQYF. The CDR3, as DNA: TGTGCCAGCAGCTTATCACGCCCGGGACAGGGCTACGAGCAGTACTTC. The chain joins TRBV5-4 to TRBJ2-7; 9 nucleotides line up with TRBD1. Trimming cost V 2 bases and J 3 bases; bases outside gene matches: 9. Germline loops: CDR1 SGHNT, CDR2 YYREEE (reference sequence). CDR3 size: 16 residues.